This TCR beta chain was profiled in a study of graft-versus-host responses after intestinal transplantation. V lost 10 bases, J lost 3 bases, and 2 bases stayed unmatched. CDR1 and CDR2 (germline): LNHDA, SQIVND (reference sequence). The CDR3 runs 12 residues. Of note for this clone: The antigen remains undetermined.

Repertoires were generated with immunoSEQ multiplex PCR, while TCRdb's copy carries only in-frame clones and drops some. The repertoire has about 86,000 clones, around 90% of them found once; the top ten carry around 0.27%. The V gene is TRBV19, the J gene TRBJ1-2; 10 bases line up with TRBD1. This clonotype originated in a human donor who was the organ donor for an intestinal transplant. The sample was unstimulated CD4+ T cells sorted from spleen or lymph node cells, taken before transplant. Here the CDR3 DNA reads TGTGCCACCGGGACAGGGGACTATGGCTACACCTTC. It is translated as CATGTGDYGYTF.